A selection of T cell receptor beta chains follows, all from one sample in a study of blood T cells in healthy people across ages. TCRdb reprocessed the 5' RACE reads via MiXCR and lists one record per CDR3 protein. The sample shows 450,000 to 650,000 distinct CDR3 sequences, approximately 25% of them seen only once. In addition, the sample was reused for a study of T cells of mothers and their children.

The specimen was blood. All receptors derive from a boy aged 5-17 years in good health. Both conserved end residues are trimmed from each CDR3.

V gene,J gene,CDR3 protein
TRBV5-1,TRBJ1-2,ASSLATNYGYT
TRBV6-1,TRBJ2-3,ASRTWTGAGTDTQY
TRBV5-1,TRBJ2-5,ASSLVPRTAYQETQY
TRBV28,TRBJ1-3,ASSRWDRFSGNTIY
TRBV4-2,TRBJ1-2,ASSQEIRDSLYGYT
TRBV27,.,ASSSWPGGTGQYEQY
TRBV4-1,TRBJ1-5,ASSQFSGGNQPQH
TRBV7-9,TRBJ2-4,ASSPLRWVDGNIQY
TRBV18,TRBJ2-5,ASTTGQGAQETQY
TRBV4-3,TRBJ1-1,ASSQATLNTEAF
TRBV28,TRBJ2-1,ASSLRTSGDNEQF
TRBV4-3,TRBJ2-7,ASSQGATGDSYEQY
TRBV4-1,TRBJ2-2,ASRWNTGELF
TRBV5-1,TRBJ2-7,ASSLGRTGVYEQY